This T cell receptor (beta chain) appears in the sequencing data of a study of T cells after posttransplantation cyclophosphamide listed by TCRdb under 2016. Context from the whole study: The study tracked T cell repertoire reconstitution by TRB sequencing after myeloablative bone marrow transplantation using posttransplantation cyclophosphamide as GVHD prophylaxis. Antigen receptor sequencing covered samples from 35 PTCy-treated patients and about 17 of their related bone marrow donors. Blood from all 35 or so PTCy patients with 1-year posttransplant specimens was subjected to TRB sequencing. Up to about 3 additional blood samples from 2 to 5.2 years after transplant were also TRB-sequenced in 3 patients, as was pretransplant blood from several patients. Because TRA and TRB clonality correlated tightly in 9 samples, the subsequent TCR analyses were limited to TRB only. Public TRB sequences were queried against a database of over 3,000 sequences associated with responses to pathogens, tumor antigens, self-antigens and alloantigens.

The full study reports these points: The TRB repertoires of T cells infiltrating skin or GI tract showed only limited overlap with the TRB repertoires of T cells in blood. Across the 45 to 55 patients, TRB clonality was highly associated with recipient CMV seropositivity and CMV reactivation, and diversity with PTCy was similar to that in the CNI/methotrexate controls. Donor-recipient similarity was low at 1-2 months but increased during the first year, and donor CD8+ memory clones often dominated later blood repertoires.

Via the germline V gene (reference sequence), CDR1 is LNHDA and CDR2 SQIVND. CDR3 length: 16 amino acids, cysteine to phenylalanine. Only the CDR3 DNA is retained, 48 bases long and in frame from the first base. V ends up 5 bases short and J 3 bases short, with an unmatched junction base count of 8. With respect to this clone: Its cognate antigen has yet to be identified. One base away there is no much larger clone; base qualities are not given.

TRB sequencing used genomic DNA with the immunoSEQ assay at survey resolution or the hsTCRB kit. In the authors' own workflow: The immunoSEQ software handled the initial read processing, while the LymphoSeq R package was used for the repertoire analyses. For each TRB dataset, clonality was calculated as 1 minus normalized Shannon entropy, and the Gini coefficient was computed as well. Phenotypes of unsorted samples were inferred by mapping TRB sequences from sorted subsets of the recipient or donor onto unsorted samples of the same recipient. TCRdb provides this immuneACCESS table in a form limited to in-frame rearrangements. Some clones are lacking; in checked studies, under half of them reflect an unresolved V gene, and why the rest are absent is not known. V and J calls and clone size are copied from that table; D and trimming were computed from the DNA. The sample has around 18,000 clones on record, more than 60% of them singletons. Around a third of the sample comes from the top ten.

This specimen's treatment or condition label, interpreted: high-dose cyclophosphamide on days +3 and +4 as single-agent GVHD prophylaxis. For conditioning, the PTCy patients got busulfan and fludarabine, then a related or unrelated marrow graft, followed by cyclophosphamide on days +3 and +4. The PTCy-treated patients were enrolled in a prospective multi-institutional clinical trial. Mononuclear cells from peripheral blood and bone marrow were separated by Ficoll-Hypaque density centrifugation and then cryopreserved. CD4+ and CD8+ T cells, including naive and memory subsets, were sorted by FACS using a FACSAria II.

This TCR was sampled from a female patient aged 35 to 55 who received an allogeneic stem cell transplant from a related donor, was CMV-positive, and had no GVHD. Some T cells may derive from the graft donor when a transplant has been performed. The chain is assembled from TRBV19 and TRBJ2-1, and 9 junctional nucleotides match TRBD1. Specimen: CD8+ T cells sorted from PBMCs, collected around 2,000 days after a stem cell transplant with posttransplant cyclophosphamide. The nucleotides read TGTGCCAGTAGTGTCCTTCGGGACAGGGACTACAATGAGCAGTTCTTC. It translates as CASSVLRDRDYNEQFF.